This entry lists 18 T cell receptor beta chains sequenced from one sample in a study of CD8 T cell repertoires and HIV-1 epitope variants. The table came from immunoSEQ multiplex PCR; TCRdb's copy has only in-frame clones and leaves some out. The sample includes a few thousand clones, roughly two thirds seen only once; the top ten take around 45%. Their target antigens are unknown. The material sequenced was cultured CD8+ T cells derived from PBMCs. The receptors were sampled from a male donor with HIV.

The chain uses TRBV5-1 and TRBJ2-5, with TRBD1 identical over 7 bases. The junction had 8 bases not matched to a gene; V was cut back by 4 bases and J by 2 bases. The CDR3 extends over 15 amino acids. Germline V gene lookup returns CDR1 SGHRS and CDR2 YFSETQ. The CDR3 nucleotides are TGCGCCAGCAGCCCCGTTTCGGGACAGCAAGAGACCCAGTACTTC. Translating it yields CASSPVSGQQETQYF.

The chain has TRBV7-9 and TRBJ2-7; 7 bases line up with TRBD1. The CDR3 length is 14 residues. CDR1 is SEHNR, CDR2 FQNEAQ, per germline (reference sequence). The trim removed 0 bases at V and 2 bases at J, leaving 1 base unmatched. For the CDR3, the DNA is TGTGCCAGCAGCTTAGCGGGACAGACCTACGAGCAGTACTTC. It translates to CASSLAGQTYEQYF.

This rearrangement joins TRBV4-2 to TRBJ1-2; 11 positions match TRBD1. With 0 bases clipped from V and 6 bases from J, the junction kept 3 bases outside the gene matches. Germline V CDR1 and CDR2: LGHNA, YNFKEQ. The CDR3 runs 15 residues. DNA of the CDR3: TGTGCCAGCAGCCAAGAGGACAGGGGGCAGGATGGCTACACCTTC. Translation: CASSQEDRGQDGYTF.

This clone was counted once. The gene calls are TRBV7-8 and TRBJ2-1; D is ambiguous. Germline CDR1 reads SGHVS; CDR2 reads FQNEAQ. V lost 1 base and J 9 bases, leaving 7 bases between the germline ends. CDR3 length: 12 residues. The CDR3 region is CASSLGEGEQFF. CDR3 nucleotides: TGTGCCAGCAGCTTAGGGGAAGGTGAGCAGTTCTTC.

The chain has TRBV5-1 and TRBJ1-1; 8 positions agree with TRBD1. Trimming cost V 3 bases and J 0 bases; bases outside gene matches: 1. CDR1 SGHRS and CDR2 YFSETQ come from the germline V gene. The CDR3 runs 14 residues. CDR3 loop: CASSWDRMNTEAFF. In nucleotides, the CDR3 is TGCGCCAGCAGCTGGGACAGGATGAACACTGAAGCTTTCTTT.

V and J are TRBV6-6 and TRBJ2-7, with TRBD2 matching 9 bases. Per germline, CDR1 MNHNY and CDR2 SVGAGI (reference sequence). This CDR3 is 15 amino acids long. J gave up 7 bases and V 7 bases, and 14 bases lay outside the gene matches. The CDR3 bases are TGTGCCAGCACCGGAACCGGGACTAGCCTGAGGGAGCAGTACTTC. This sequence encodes CASTGTGTSLREQYF.

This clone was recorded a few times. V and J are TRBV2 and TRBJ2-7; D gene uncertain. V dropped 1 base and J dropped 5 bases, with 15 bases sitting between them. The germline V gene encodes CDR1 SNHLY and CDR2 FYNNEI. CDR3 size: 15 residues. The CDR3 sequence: CASSEDVGDFHEQYF. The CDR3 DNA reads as TGTGCCAGCAGTGAAGATGTTGGCGACTTTCACGAGCAGTACTTC.

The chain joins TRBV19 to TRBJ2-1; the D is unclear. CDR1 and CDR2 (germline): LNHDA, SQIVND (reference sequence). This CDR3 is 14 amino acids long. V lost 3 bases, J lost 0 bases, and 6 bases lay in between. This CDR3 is CASSIQSSYNEQFF. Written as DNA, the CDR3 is TGTGCCAGTAGTATCCAGTCCTCCTACAATGAGCAGTTCTTC.

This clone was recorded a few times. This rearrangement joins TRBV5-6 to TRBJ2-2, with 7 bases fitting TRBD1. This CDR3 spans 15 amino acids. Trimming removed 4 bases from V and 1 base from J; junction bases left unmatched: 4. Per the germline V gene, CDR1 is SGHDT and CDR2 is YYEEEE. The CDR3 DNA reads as TGTGCCAGCAGCAGTCGACAGGGGAACACCGGGGAGCTGTTTTTT. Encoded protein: CASSSRQGNTGELFF.

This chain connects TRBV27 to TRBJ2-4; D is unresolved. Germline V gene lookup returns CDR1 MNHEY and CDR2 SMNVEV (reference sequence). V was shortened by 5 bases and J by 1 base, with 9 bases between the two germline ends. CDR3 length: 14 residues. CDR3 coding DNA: TGTGCCAGCAGTCTCCTGGTTGCCAAAAACATTCAGTACTTC. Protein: CASSLLVAKNIQYF.

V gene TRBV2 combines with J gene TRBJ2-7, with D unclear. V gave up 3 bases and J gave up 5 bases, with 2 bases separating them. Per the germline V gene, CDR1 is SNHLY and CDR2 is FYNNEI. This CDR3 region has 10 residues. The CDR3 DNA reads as TGTGCCAGCAGTGATAACGAGCAGTACTTC. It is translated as CASSDNEQYF. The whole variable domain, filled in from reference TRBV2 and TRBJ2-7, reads EPEVTQTPSHQVTQMGQEVILRCVPISNHLYFYWYRQILGQKVEFLVSFYNNEISEKSEIFDDQFSVERPDGSNFTLKIRSTKLEDSAMYFCASSDNEQYFGPGTRLTVT.

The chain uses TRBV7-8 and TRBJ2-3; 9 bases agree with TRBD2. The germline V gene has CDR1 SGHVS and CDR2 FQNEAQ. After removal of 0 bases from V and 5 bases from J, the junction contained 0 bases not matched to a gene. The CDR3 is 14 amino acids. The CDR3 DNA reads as TGTGCCAGCAGCTTAGCGACTAGCGGAGATACGCAGTATTTT. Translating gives CASSLATSGDTQYF.

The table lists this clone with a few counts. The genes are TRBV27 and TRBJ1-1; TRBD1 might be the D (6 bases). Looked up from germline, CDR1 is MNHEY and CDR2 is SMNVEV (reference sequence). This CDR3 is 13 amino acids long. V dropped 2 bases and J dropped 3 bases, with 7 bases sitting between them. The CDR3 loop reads CASSLGTHTEAFF. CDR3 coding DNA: TGTGCCAGCAGTTTAGGGACACACACTGAAGCTTTCTTT.

CDR3 in amino acids: CASSKEGTDSGANVLTF. The CDR3, as DNA: TGTGCCAGCAGCAAAGAGGGGACAGACTCTGGGGCCAACGTCCTGACTTTC. J is TRBJ2-6 and V is TRBV21-1; the table's D call, TRBD1, was not checked against the DNA. TRBV21-1 has pseudogene status. The CDR3 has 17 residues.

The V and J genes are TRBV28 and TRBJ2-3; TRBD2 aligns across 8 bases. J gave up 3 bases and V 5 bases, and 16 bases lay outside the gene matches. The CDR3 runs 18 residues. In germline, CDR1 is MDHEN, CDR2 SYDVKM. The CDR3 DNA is TGTGCCAGCAGTCCAGGCGACTTCGGGAGGGCTGAGACAGATACGCAGTATTTT. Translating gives CASSPGDFGRAETDTQYF.

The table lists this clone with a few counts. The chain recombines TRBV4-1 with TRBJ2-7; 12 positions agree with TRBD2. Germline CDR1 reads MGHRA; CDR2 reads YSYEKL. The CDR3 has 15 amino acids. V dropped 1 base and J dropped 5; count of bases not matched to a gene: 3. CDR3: CASSQGGLAGNEQYF. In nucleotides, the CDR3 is TGCGCCAGCAGCCAAGGCGGACTAGCGGGGAACGAGCAGTACTTC.

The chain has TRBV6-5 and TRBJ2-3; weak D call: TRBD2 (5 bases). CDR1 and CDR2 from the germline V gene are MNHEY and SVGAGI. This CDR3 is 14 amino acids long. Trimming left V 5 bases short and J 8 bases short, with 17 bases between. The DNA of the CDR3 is TGTGCCAGCAGTCCTGGACTGAGAGACGGTACGCAGTATTTT. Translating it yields CASSPGLRDGTQYF.

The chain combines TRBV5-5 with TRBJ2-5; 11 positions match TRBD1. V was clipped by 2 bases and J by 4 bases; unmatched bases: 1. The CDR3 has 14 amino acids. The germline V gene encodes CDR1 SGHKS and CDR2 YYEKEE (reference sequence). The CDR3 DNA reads TGTGCCAGCAGCTTCGGGACAGGGGGAGAGACCCAGTACTTC. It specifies CASSFGTGGETQYF.